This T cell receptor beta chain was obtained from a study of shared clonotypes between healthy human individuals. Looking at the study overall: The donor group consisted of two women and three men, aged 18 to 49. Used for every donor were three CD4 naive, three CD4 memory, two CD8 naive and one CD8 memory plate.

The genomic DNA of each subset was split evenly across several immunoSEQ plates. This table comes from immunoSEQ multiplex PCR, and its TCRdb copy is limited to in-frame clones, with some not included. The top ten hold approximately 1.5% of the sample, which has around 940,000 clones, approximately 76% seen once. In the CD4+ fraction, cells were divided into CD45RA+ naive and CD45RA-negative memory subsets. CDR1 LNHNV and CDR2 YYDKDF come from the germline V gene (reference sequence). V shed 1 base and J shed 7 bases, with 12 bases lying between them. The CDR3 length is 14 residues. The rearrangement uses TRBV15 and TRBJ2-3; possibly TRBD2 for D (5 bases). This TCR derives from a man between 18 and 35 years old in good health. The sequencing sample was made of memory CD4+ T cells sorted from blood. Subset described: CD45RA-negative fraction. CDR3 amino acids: CATSRVRAENTQYF. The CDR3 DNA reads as TGTGCCACCAGCAGAGTGAGGGCGGAGAATACGCAGTATTTT.